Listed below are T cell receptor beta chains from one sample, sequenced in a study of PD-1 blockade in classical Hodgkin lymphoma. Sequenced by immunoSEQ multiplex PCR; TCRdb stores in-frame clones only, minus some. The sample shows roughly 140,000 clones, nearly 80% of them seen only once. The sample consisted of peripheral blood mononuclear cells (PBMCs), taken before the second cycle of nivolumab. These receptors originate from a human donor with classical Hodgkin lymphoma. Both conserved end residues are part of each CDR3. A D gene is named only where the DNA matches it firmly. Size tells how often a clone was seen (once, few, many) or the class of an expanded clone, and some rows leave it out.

CDR3aa: CASRLRPSYEQYF
CDR3nt: TGTGCCAGCAGATTGCGACCCTCCTACGAGCAGTACTTC
v_gene: TRBV27
j_gene: TRBJ2-7
len: 13
abundance: once
d_gene: NA

CDR3aa: CASSLEVQGLTEAFF
CDR3nt: TGTGCCAGCAGCTTGGAGGTTCAGGGATTGACTGAAGCTTTCTTT
v_gene: TRBV5-4
j_gene: TRBJ1-1
len: 15
abundance: NA
d_gene: NA

CDR3aa: CASSPAGGSGNTIYF
CDR3nt: TGTGCCAGCTCACCAGCCGGGGGCTCTGGAAACACCATATATTTT
v_gene: TRBV18
j_gene: TRBJ1-3
len: 15
abundance: NA
d_gene: NA

CDR3aa: CASSRVAGGVLNEQFF
CDR3nt: TGCGCCAGCAGCCGAGTAGCGGGAGGGGTCCTTAATGAGCAGTTCTTC
v_gene: TRBV4-1
j_gene: TRBJ2-1
len: 16
abundance: NA
d_gene: TRBD2

CDR3aa: CASSQIGQGGQGYRYF
CDR3nt: TGCGCCAGCAGCCAAATAGGCCAGGGGGGACAGGGTTACCGGTACTTC
v_gene: TRBV4-3
j_gene: TRBJ2-7
len: 16
abundance: NA
d_gene: TRBD1

CDR3aa: CASSSPGQETQYF
CDR3nt: TGTGCCAGCAGCTCGCCCGGGCAAGAGACCCAGTACTTC
v_gene: TRBV7-2
j_gene: TRBJ2-5
len: 13
abundance: NA
d_gene: NA

CDR3aa: CASSAWTDDTQYF
CDR3nt: TGTGCCAGCAGCGCCTGGACGGATGATACGCAGTATTTT
v_gene: TRBV7-2
j_gene: TRBJ2-3
len: 13
abundance: few
d_gene: NA

CDR3aa: CASSSTLNTEAFF
CDR3nt: TGTGCCAGCAGCTCGACATTGAACACTGAAGCTTTCTTT
v_gene: TRBV7-9
j_gene: TRBJ1-1
len: 13
abundance: NA
d_gene: NA

CDR3aa: CASRRGELNYGYTF
CDR3nt: TGTGCCAGCAGGAGAGGGGAGTTAAACTATGGCTACACCTTC
v_gene: TRBV2
j_gene: TRBJ1-2
len: 14
abundance: NA
d_gene: NA

CDR3aa: CASSSSPGAQETQYF
CDR3nt: TGTGCCAGCAGTTCCTCCCCGGGAGCCCAAGAGACCCAGTACTTC
v_gene: TRBV27
j_gene: TRBJ2-5
len: 15
abundance: NA
d_gene: NA

CDR3aa: CSVDPARETQYF
CDR3nt: TGCAGCGTTGATCCAGCGCGAGAGACCCAGTACTTC
v_gene: TRBV29-1
j_gene: TRBJ2-5
len: 12
abundance: NA
d_gene: NA

CDR3aa: CASRVEGSKNIQYF
CDR3nt: TGTGCCAGCAGGGTCGAGGGATCCAAAAACATTCAGTACTTC
v_gene: TRBV6-6
j_gene: TRBJ2-4
len: 14
abundance: NA
d_gene: NA

CDR3aa: CASSFYETQYF
CDR3nt: TGTGCCAGCAGCTTTTACGAGACCCAGTACTTC
v_gene: TRBV5-6
j_gene: TRBJ2-5
len: 11
abundance: NA
d_gene: NA

CDR3aa: CASSLWTGSSYEQYF
CDR3nt: TGCGCCAGCAGCTTGTGGACAGGGAGCTCCTACGAGCAGTACTTC
v_gene: TRBV5-1
j_gene: TRBJ2-7
len: 15
abundance: few
d_gene: TRBD1

CDR3aa: CSVLAGSSYNEQFF
CDR3nt: TGCAGCGTTTTAGCGGGGAGCTCCTACAATGAGCAGTTCTTC
v_gene: TRBV29-1
j_gene: TRBJ2-1
len: 14
abundance: few
d_gene: TRBD2

CDR3aa: CASTLAGHTGELFF
CDR3nt: TGCGCCAGCACGTTAGCAGGGCATACCGGGGAGCTGTTTTTT
v_gene: TRBV5-1
j_gene: TRBJ2-2
len: 14
abundance: NA
d_gene: NA

CDR3aa: CASSPTGTPYEQYF
CDR3nt: TGTGCCAGCAGCCCGACAGGGACCCCCTACGAGCAGTACTTC
v_gene: TRBV7-8
j_gene: TRBJ2-7
len: 14
abundance: NA
d_gene: TRBD1

CDR3aa: CATSRDEVNTGELFF
CDR3nt: TGTGCCACCAGCAGAGACGAAGTGAACACCGGGGAGCTGTTTTTT
v_gene: TRBV15
j_gene: TRBJ2-2
len: 15
abundance: NA
d_gene: NA